Reported below is one TCR beta chain. What it binds is not known. TCRdb's copy holds only in-frame clones and misses some; the assay was immunoSEQ multiplex PCR. The repertoire holds 5,500 to 6,500 clones, with 95% to 97% as singletons. The sample is drawn from a study of T cell clonotyping in hematopoietic cell transplantation. On the study more broadly: Pretransplant recipient samples were taken after cytoreduction.

General study findings and limits: Recipient TCR diversity dropped after transplant; expanded clonotypes rose from day 30 to 180. CD4 and CD8 repertoire contributions could not be separated without sorting.

The V segment lost 4 bases and the J segment 9 bases; nucleotides outside the gene matches: 14. Per germline, CDR1 SGHNT and CDR2 YYREEE (reference sequence). CDR3 length: 15 residues. Time point denoted: recipient sample about 28 days before transplant, after cytoreduction. The starting material was peripheral blood mononuclear cells, obtained before stem cell transplant. The TCR originated in a man between 65 and 80 years old with acute myeloid leukemia. Some clones in this sample may be carry-over from other donors' samples. The J gene is TRBJ2-7, the V gene TRBV5-4; TRBD1 aligns across 9 bases. This chain's CDR3 is CASSLPGQGEALQYF. The CDR3 region has the DNA TGTGCCAGCAGCCTTCCGGGACAGGGTGAAGCATTGCAGTACTTC.